Each of the 14 T cell receptor beta chains below was sequenced from the same sample in a study of human T cells and chemical hapten exposure. Via MiXCR, TCRdb re-called the RACE reads, giving one row per CDR3 protein. The table lists tens of thousands of distinct CDR3 sequences, over 9.5% of them singletons, with around 2.3% in the top ten. As to time point: patch test 1, 2 weeks after DPC sensitization. As for treatment: therapeutic diphenylcyclopropenone sensitization with weekly scalp DPC. The source was whole blood, collected in connection with sensitization to the hapten diphenylcyclopropenone (DPC). These receptors originate from a man aged 40-49 years with alopecia areata. Some clones in this sample may be carry-over from other donors' samples.

This clonotype came up a few times. This chain joins TRBV6-5 and TRBJ1-1; D not resolved. Trimming removed 3 bases at V and 0 bases at J, with 8 bases between. The length of the CDR3 is 14 residues. Germline V CDR1 and CDR2: MNHEY, SVGAGI. The CDR3 sequence is CASSYQVMNTEAFF. The CDR3 DNA is TGTGCCAGCAGTTATCAGGTGATGAACACTGAAGCTTTCTTT.

The chain links TRBV20-1 to TRBJ2-3, with TRBD2 identical over 14 bases. The junction had 8 bases not matched to a gene; V was cut back by 4 bases and J by 11 bases. Looked up from germline, CDR1 is DFQATT and CDR2 is SNEGSKA (reference sequence). This CDR3 region has 14 residues. The CDR3 protein is CSAKGLAGVWRQYF. The CDR3 region has the DNA TGCAGTGCTAAGGGACTAGCGGGAGTCTGGAGGCAGTATTTT.

This chain joins TRBV19 and TRBJ2-7; 8 positions agree with TRBD2. The CDR3 has 15 residues. The V segment lost 5 bases and the J segment 2 bases; nucleotides outside the gene matches: 8. Per germline, CDR1 LNHDA and CDR2 SQIVND (reference sequence). CDR3 DNA sequence: TGTGCCAGTAGTTCTGGACTAGCCGCCCCCTACGAGCAGTACTTC. Amino acid sequence: CASSSGLAAPYEQYF.

The rearrangement joins TRBV7-2 to TRBJ2-2, with D tentatively TRBD2 (6 bases). Germline V lookup: CDR1 SGHTA, CDR2 FQGNSA. This CDR3 has 17 amino acids. Deletions cut 1 base from V and 5 bases from J, with 17 bases between. The CDR3 DNA is TGTGCCAGCAGCTTAGGTGGGGGGACTCCTCAGACCGGGGAGCTGTTTTTT. It yields the protein CASSLGGGTPQTGELFF.

The chain is built from TRBV5-1 and TRBJ1-4; 7 nucleotides align to TRBD1. Germline lookup yields CDR1 SGHRS and CDR2 YFSETQ. V lost 4 bases and J lost 8; bases outside the gene matches: 8. The CDR3 contains 14 residues. The CDR3 loop is CASSVQGVGEKLFF. Written as DNA, the CDR3 is TGCGCCAGCAGCGTGCAGGGGGTTGGGGAAAAACTGTTTTTT.

This clonotype was seen a handful of times. The chain is built from TRBV10-3 and TRBJ2-7; maybe TRBD2 (6 bases). CDR1 and CDR2 from the germline V gene are ENHRY and SYGVKD. CDR3 length equals 12 residues. V gave up 7 bases and J gave up 7 bases, with 14 bases separating them. The CDR3 reads CAIKEGSGEQYF. The CDR3 DNA sequence: TGTGCCATCAAGGAGGGGTCAGGTGAGCAGTACTTC.

This clonotype has just a few counts. CDR3 bases: TGCGCCAGCAGGGAGGGTACAAGCACAGATACGCAGTATTTT. Translated, it gives CASREGTSTDTQYF. The V and J genes are TRBV5-1 and TRBJ2-3, with D perhaps matching TRBD2 (6 bases). The CDR3 has 14 amino acids. V gave up 5 bases and J gave up 0 bases, with 10 bases separating them. CDR1 is SGHRS and CDR2 is YFSETQ in the germline V gene.

This clonotype was detected only a few times. The chain links TRBV9 to TRBJ2-1; maybe TRBD2 (6 bases). V was cut by 3 bases and J by 4 bases, with 11 bases left in between. The CDR3 has 14 residues. Germline CDR1 reads SGDLS; CDR2 reads YYNGEE. CDR3 sequence: CASSGSGTYNEQFF. CDR3 in DNA: TGTGCCAGCAGCGGTTCCGGGACTTACAATGAGCAGTTCTTC.

This clonotype came up a few times. The rearrangement uses TRBV7-6 and TRBJ1-6; tentative D call: TRBD1 (6 bases). This CDR3 region has 13 residues. The germline gives CDR1 SGHVS, CDR2 FNYEAQ. V lost 5 bases and J 9 bases, leaving 11 bases between the germline ends. The CDR3 DNA sequence: TGTGCCAGCAGCCCCGGGGGGGCTTCACCCCTCCACTTT. This translates into CASSPGGASPLHF.

This clonotype was recorded a few times. The V gene is TRBV20-1, the J gene TRBJ2-1, with TRBD2 matching 12 bases. Trimming at V came to 0 bases and at J to 8 bases, leaving 8 bases not matched to a gene. Germline CDR1 and CDR2: DFQATT and SNEGSKA (reference sequence). CDR3 size: 16 residues. CDR3 coding DNA: TGCAGTGCTAGAGATTTAACTAGCGGGAGGATCGATGAGCAGTTCTTC. Translating it yields CSARDLTSGRIDEQFF.

The chain carries TRBV27 and TRBJ1-3, with 7 positions matching TRBD1. This CDR3 is 18 amino acids long. Trimming at V came to 1 base and at J to 0 bases, leaving 9 bases not matched to a gene. Germline V gene data show CDR1 as MNHEY and CDR2 as SMNVEV (reference sequence). The CDR3 loop reads CASSLFWRDSLSGNTIYF. DNA for the CDR3: TGTGCCAGCAGTTTATTCTGGAGGGACAGCCTCTCTGGAAACACCATATATTTT.

On this clonotype itself: Possible read error: a much larger clone is one base away. This rearrangement joins TRBV20-1 to TRBJ2-1, with 12 bases identical to TRBD2. This CDR3 is built from 15 residues. Germline assignment: CDR1 DFQATT and CDR2 SNEGSKA (reference sequence). CDR3 residues: CSARGTSGTYNEQLF. DNA for the CDR3: TGCAGTGCTAGAGGGACTAGCGGGACCTACAATGAGCAGCTCTTC.

In this sample, this clonotype turned up many times. The chain employs TRBV28 and TRBJ2-2; D unclear. V shed 2 bases and J shed 4 bases, with 8 bases lying between them. The CDR3 is made up of 14 amino acids. The germline V gene has CDR1 MDHEN and CDR2 SYDVKM. The CDR3 nucleotides read TGTGCCAGCAGTTTAGGGTTCTCCACCGGGGAGCTGTTTTTT. This translates into CASSLGFSTGELFF.

V usage is TRBV3-1 and J usage is TRBJ2-3; 7 nucleotides align to TRBD2. V lost 1 base to trimming and J lost 5 bases; unmatched junction nucleotides: 3. Per the germline V gene, CDR1 is LGHDT and CDR2 is YNNKEL (reference sequence). This CDR3 has 14 residues. The CDR3 DNA sequence: TGTGCCAGCAGCCAAGTAGCGGGTATAGATACGCAGTATTTT. Residues: CASSQVAGIDTQYF.